The 28 T cell receptor beta chains below were found in one sample sequenced in a study of cytomegalovirus exposure and HLA in healthy donors. This table comes from immunoSEQ multiplex PCR, and its TCRdb copy is limited to in-frame clones, with some not included. The sample comprises 55,000 to 70,000 clones, around 89% of which are singletons, and over 1.5% rests with the top ten. The sequencing input was PBMCs. Receptors originate from a woman younger than 35 in good health and CMV-seronegative.

The chain carries TRBV14 and TRBJ2-1; D not resolved. Trimming removed 5 bases from V and 7 bases from J, with 18 bases in between. Germline loops: CDR1 SGHDN, CDR2 FVKESK. The CDR3 spans 15 residues. CDR3: CASSKAGRVWNEQFF. CDR3 bases: TGTGCCAGCAGCAAAGCCGGTCGGGTGTGGAATGAGCAGTTCTTC. Using reference TRBV14 and TRBJ2-1 for the parts outside the CDR3, the full variable domain is EAGVTQFPSHSVIEKGQTVTLRCDPISGHDNLYWYRRVMGKEIKFLLHFVKESKQDESGMPNNRFLAERTGGTYSTLKVQPAELEDSGVYFCASSKAGRVWNEQFFGPGTRLTVL.

This chain uses TRBV5-6 with TRBJ2-3; 10 bases are shared with TRBD2. CDR1 is SGHDT and CDR2 is YYEEEE in the germline V gene. This CDR3 comprises 17 residues. Trimming cost V 4 bases and J 1 base; bases outside gene matches: 9. In DNA form, the CDR3 reads TGTGCCAGCAGCCTGGAACTAGCGGGATTTGGCACAGATACGCAGTATTTT. Translated, it gives CASSLELAGFGTDTQYF. The full variable domain, in which reference TRBV5-6 and TRBJ2-3 provide the parts outside the CDR3, is DAGVTQSPTHLIKTRGQQVTLRCSPKSGHDTVSWYQQALGQGPQFIFQYYEEEERQRGNFPDRFSGHQFPNYSSELNVNALLLGDSALYLCASSLELAGFGTDTQYFGPGTRLTVL.

V gene TRBV6-6 combines with J gene TRBJ2-1; tentative D call: TRBD2 (6 bases). The CDR3 has 15 amino acids. V lost 6 bases to trimming and J lost 4 bases, with 16 bases between them. Germline V CDR1 and CDR2: MNHNY, SVGAGI (reference sequence). As DNA, the CDR3 is TGTGCCAGCAGCCTGCGGCGGGACCTTTACAATGAGCAGTTCTTC. Amino acid sequence: CASSLRRDLYNEQFF.

This clone is a singleton in its sample. The chain combines TRBV10-3 with TRBJ2-1; weak D call: TRBD1 (8 bases). V was clipped by 6 bases and J by 2 bases, with 11 bases between them. The CDR3 consists of 14 residues. The germline V gene encodes CDR1 ENHRY and CDR2 SYGVKD. CDR3 bases: TGTGCCATCAGCACAGGGGGGGCCTACAATGAGCAGTTCTTC. Amino acid sequence: CAISTGGAYNEQFF.

This clone was counted only a few times. The chain employs TRBV25-1 and TRBJ2-7, with 10 positions matching TRBD1. This CDR3 region has 13 residues. V gave up 5 bases and J gave up 5 bases; unmatched junction bases: 3. Germline V gives CDR1 MGHDK, CDR2 SYGVNS. The CDR3, as DNA: TGTGCCAGCAGTCCCGGGACAGGGGACGAGCAGTACTTC. Protein: CASSPGTGDEQYF.

The rearrangement joins TRBV13 to TRBJ2-7, with unresolved D. CDR3 length: 13 amino acids. The germline V gene has CDR1 PRHDT and CDR2 FYEKMQ (reference sequence). V shed 0 bases and J shed 6 bases, with 9 bases lying between them. The CDR3 DNA sequence: TGTGCCAGCAGCTTAGGGTTTAGTCCCGAGCAGTACTTC. Its translation is CASSLGFSPEQYF.

This chain uses TRBV19 with TRBJ2-1; 8 bases align to TRBD2. Germline CDR1 reads LNHDA; CDR2 reads SQIVND (reference sequence). This CDR3 region has 16 residues. V was clipped by 3 bases and J by 8 bases; unmatched bases: 12. CDR3 protein: CASSMRPSGRGDEQFF. In DNA, the CDR3 is TGTGCCAGTAGTATGAGGCCTAGCGGGCGTGGGGATGAGCAGTTCTTC.

CDR3 nucleotide sequence: TGTGCCAGCACCCGCGAGACTAATGAAAAACTGTTTTTT. It encodes CASTRETNEKLFF. The chain links TRBV6-1 to TRBJ1-4; no clear D gene. There are 13 residues in the CDR3. The germline V gene has CDR1 MNHNS and CDR2 SASEGT. V lost 7 bases, J lost 2 bases, and 8 bases lay in between.

The CDR3 region is CASSPGQGDTGELFF. The CDR3 bases are TGTGCCAGCTCACCGGGACAGGGCGATACCGGGGAGCTGTTTTTT. The V and J genes are TRBV18 and TRBJ2-2; 9 bases agree with TRBD1. Germline V lookup: CDR1 KGHSH, CDR2 LQKENI. Trimming took 3 bases from V and 5 from J; bases not matched to a gene: 4. This CDR3 has 15 amino acids. The variable domain in full, completed from reference TRBV18 and TRBJ2-2, reads NAGVMQNPRHLVRRRGQEARLRCSPMKGHSHVYWYRQLPEEGLKFMVYLQKENIIDESGMPKERFSAEFPKEGPSILRIQQVVRGDSAAYFCASSPGQGDTGELFFGEGSRLTVL.

CDR3 residues: CASSRDTSNYGYTF. The CDR3 DNA follows: TGTGCCAGTAGTAGGGACACATCTAACTATGGCTACACCTTC. The gene calls are TRBV19 and TRBJ1-2; D perhaps matches TRBD1 (6 bases). The germline gives CDR1 LNHDA, CDR2 SQIVND (reference sequence). This CDR3 has 14 residues. V gave up 4 bases and J gave up 0 bases, with 9 bases separating them.

This clone was detected once. The V and J genes are TRBV6-1 and TRBJ1-2, with 10 nucleotides matching TRBD1. V shed 2 bases and J 8 bases; nucleotides not matched to a gene: 8. There are 15 residues in the CDR3. CDR1 and CDR2 (germline): MNHNS, SASEGT. The CDR3 reads CASSEMFGTGVGYTF. The CDR3, as DNA: TGTGCCAGCAGTGAAATGTTCGGGACAGGGGTGGGCTACACCTTC.

V gene TRBV5-1 combines with J gene TRBJ1-2; 7 positions match TRBD1. The CDR3 contains 15 residues. V lost 4 bases and J lost 6; bases outside the gene matches: 12. Per germline, CDR1 SGHRS and CDR2 YFSETQ. This CDR3 is CASSLQWDSLDGYTF. The CDR3 bases are TGCGCCAGCAGCCTTCAGTGGGACAGCTTGGATGGCTACACCTTC. Together with reference TRBV5-1 and TRBJ1-2, the CDR3 gives the full variable domain: KAGVTQTPRYLIKTRGQQVTLSCSPISGHRSVSWYQQTPGQGLQFLFEYFSETQRNKGNFPGRFSGRQFSNSRSEMNVSTLELGDSALYLCASSLQWDSLDGYTFGSGTRLTVV.

V usage is TRBV7-6 and J usage is TRBJ2-2; the D gene is possibly TRBD2 (5 bases). Trimming took 1 base from V and 5 from J, leaving 5 bases between them. CDR1 SGHVS and CDR2 FNYEAQ come from the germline V gene. The CDR3 contains 13 residues. The CDR3 here is CASSLGGTGELFF. For the CDR3, the DNA is TGTGCCAGCAGCTTAGGAGGGACCGGGGAGCTGTTTTTT. Full variable domain (outside the CDR3, taken from reference TRBV7-6 and TRBJ2-2): GAGVSQSPRYKVTKRGQDVALRCDPISGHVSLYWYRQALGQGPEFLTYFNYEAQQDKSGLPNDRFSAERPEGSISTLTIQRTEQRDSAMYRCASSLGGTGELFFGEGSRLTVL.

A few counts support this clone. This chain uses TRBV28 with TRBJ2-1; 8 nucleotides align to TRBD2. Germline V gene lookup returns CDR1 MDHEN and CDR2 SYDVKM. The length of the CDR3 is 13 residues. Trimming took 2 bases from V and 6 from J; bases not matched to a gene: 0. The CDR3 nucleotides are TGTGCCAGCAGTTTAGGGACTAGCAATGAGCAGTTCTTC. Its protein is CASSLGTSNEQFF.

The V call is TRBV28, the J call TRBJ1-2, with D possibly matching TRBD1 (5 bases). There are 13 residues in the CDR3. Germline V gene sequence: CDR1 MDHEN, CDR2 SYDVKM. The CDR3 DNA is TGTGCAGCCACATTACAGGTCAACCATGGCTACACCTTC. This translates into CAATLQVNHGYTF.

The chain uses TRBV25-1 and TRBJ1-1; D remains ambiguous. Germline CDR1 and CDR2: MGHDK and SYGVNS. This CDR3 comprises 13 residues. Trimming took off 7 bases at V and 0 bases at J, with 9 bases between the two ends. CDR3: CASIDRVNTEAFF. The CDR3 nucleotides are TGTGCCAGCATTGACCGAGTGAACACTGAAGCTTTCTTT.

V usage is TRBV7-2 and J usage is TRBJ1-2, with a weak D call TRBD1 (5 bases). The germline V and J ends were trimmed by 3 bases and 6 bases, with 11 bases remaining between them. Germline V CDR1 and CDR2: SGHTA, FQGNSA. The CDR3 is 13 residues long. The CDR3 DNA reads TGTGCCAGCAGCTTTCAGGGAGGCAATGGCTACACCTTC. Protein sequence: CASSFQGGNGYTF.

The chain joins TRBV28 to TRBJ2-7; 7 nucleotides align to TRBD1. The V gene's germline CDR1 is MDHEN and CDR2 SYDVKM. The CDR3 is made up of 15 amino acids. J lost 0 bases, V lost 5 bases, and 7 bases had no gene match. The CDR3 DNA sequence: TGTGCCAGCAGTCCAGTGACAGGGAGCTCCTACGAGCAGTACTTC. Translating it yields CASSPVTGSSYEQYF.

J is TRBJ2-7 and V is TRBV2; D unresolved. The V end was cut by 6 bases, the J end by 9 bases, with 15 bases between. The germline V gene encodes CDR1 SNHLY and CDR2 FYNNEI. This CDR3 is built from 12 residues. The CDR3 sequence is CASSRVESPQYF. Here the CDR3 DNA reads TGTGCCAGCAGCCGTGTGGAGTCCCCGCAGTACTTC. The whole variable domain, filled in from reference TRBV2 and TRBJ2-7, reads EPEVTQTPSHQVTQMGQEVILRCVPISNHLYFYWYRQILGQKVEFLVSFYNNEISEKSEIFDDQFSVERPDGSNFTLKIRSTKLEDSAMYFCASSRVESPQYFGPGTRLTVT.

The V and J genes are TRBV4-1 and TRBJ2-3; D may be TRBD2 (6 bases). V gave up 6 bases and J gave up 1 base, with 20 bases separating them. Germline loops: CDR1 MGHRA, CDR2 YSYEKL. This CDR3 contains 17 residues. This CDR3 is CASRDFQGGGRTDTQYF. CDR3 nucleotide sequence: TGCGCCAGCAGGGACTTCCAGGGAGGTGGTCGCACAGATACGCAGTATTTT.

This chain uses TRBV5-1 with TRBJ2-3; possible D gene TRBD1, 6 bases. The CDR3 has 15 amino acids. V dropped 4 bases and J dropped 3 bases, with 15 bases sitting between them. Germline V gene data show CDR1 as SGHRS and CDR2 as YFSETQ. The CDR3 reads CASSPGRGGTDTQYF. As DNA, the CDR3 is TGCGCCAGCAGCCCTGGGAGAGGGGGAACAGATACGCAGTATTTT.

V gene TRBV4-2 combines with J gene TRBJ2-2, with 9 bases that match TRBD2. Trimming removed 0 bases from V and 5 bases from J; junction bases left unmatched: 7. CDR3 length: 17 amino acids. CDR1 is LGHNA, CDR2 YNFKEQ, per germline. The CDR3 sequence is CASSQESSGGYTGELFF. CDR3 in DNA: TGTGCCAGCAGCCAAGAGAGTAGCGGGGGTTATACCGGGGAGCTGTTTTTT.

The rearrangement joins TRBV7-8 to TRBJ1-4; no clear D gene. Trimming cost V 0 bases and J 8 bases, with 10 bases left between them. Germline CDR1 is SGHVS and CDR2 is FQNEAQ. The CDR3 covers 14 residues. The CDR3 region is CASSLAGAREKLFF. In DNA form, the CDR3 reads TGTGCCAGCAGCTTAGCAGGTGCCAGGGAAAAACTGTTTTTT.

The chain couples TRBV9 to TRBJ2-7; 7 bases align to TRBD2. V lost 4 bases and J lost 3; bases outside the gene matches: 4. The CDR3 sequence is 13 residues long. Germline V gene sequence: CDR1 SGDLS, CDR2 YYNGEE. The CDR3 DNA is TGTGCCAGCAGCTCGGGACTACTCTACGAGCAGTACTTC. Translation: CASSSGLLYEQYF.

The V and J genes are TRBV27 and TRBJ1-4, with 9 positions matching TRBD1. From germline, CDR1 is MNHEY and CDR2 SMNVEV (reference sequence). The CDR3 is 15 residues long. The V segment lost 5 bases and the J segment 7 bases; nucleotides outside the gene matches: 8. This chain's CDR3 is CASSTQGAHFEKLFF. CDR3 in DNA: TGTGCCAGCAGTACACAGGGGGCGCATTTTGAAAAACTGTTTTTT.

The chain carries TRBV30 and TRBJ1-5; D possibly corresponds to TRBD1 (5 bases). The CDR3 spans 15 residues. V was trimmed by 0 bases and J by 7 bases, leaving 16 bases between them. Germline V gene lookup returns CDR1 GTSNPN and CDR2 SVGIG (reference sequence). The CDR3 is CAWSVRSGTLQPQHF. CDR3 coding DNA: TGTGCCTGGAGTGTACGTTCGGGGACTCTACAGCCCCAGCATTTT.

The chain is built from TRBV29-1 and TRBJ1-1; no firm D call. The germline V gene has CDR1 SQVTM and CDR2 ANQGSEA. This CDR3 contains 14 residues. The V end lost 4 bases, the J end lost 1 base, and 13 bases lay between the germline ends. DNA of the CDR3: TGCAGCGTTGCGTTCTCGGTGAAGAACACTGAAGCTTTCTTT. Translated: CSVAFSVKNTEAFF. Combining the CDR3 with reference TRBV29-1 and TRBJ1-1 gives the whole variable domain SAVISQKPSRDICQRGTSLTIQCQVDSQVTMMFWYRQQPGQSLTLIATANQGSEATYESGFVIDKFPISRPNLTFSTLTVSNMSPEDSSIYLCSVAFSVKNTEAFFGQGTRLTVV.

This rearrangement joins TRBV4-2 to TRBJ1-5; D is possibly TRBD1 (6 bases). The CDR3 runs to 14 residues. Trimming stripped 5 bases from V and 4 bases from J, with 12 bases between. Germline V CDR1 and CDR2: LGHNA, YNFKEQ. CDR3 bases: TGTGCCAGCAGCGCGATGCAGGGGAATCAGCCCCAGCATTTT. The encoded protein is CASSAMQGNQPQHF.